Below are 5 T cell receptor beta chains sequenced from a single sample in a study of molecular identifiers for immune sequencing clone quantification. TCRdb itself ran the PCR reads through MiXCR, one entry per CDR3 protein. Seen here are about 510,000 distinct CDR3 sequences, 25% observed once, and the top ten hold under 0.8%. Sequenced: naive CD8+ T cells from blood, with Jurkat cell RNA spiked in. Subset indicated: FACS-sorted CD8+CD4-CCR7+CD45RA+ naive T cells. The receptors originated from a human donor in good health. Some libraries in this study had Jurkat cell RNA spiked in.

As to this clonotype: The conserved phenylalanine or tryptophan is not found at the CDR3 terminus, so this likely reflects a read error. This sequence joins TRBV6-5 and TRBJ2-7; TRBD1 matches 8 bases. Per the germline V gene, CDR1 is MNHEY and CDR2 is SVGAGI. The CDR3 has 16 amino acids. V lost 0 bases and J lost 6; bases outside the gene matches: 10. Here the CDR3 reads CASSYSGLTGASEQYS. CDR3 DNA sequence: TGTGCCAGCAGTTACTCGGGGCTGACAGGGGCGAGCGAGCAGTACTCC.

This clonotype occurred a few times. The V gene is TRBV30, the J gene TRBJ2-7, with 7 bases matching TRBD2. This CDR3 region has 13 residues. From germline, CDR1 is GTSNPN and CDR2 SVGIG (reference sequence). V gave up 4 bases and J gave up 1 base; unmatched junction bases: 4. The CDR3: CAWNYGGSYEQYF. CDR3 sequence (DNA): TGTGCCTGGAACTACGGGGGGTCCTACGAGCAGTACTTC.

This clonotype was observed a few times. This chain connects TRBV21-1 to TRBJ1-5; the table names TRBD1, a call not compared with the DNA. TRBV21-1 is assigned pseudogene status. The CDR3 contains 16 residues. The CDR3 bases are TGTGCCAGCAGTAGGACGGCAGGGGGCAACAATCAGCCCCAGCATTTT. As protein: CASSRTAGGNNQPQHF.

This clonotype occurred many times. The V call is TRBV20-1, the J call TRBJ2-7; 8 nucleotides match TRBD1. The germline CDR1 and CDR2 sequences are DFQATT and SNEGSKA (reference sequence). V was pared by 6 bases and J by 1 base, with 5 bases of the junction left unmatched. This CDR3 has 13 amino acids. The CDR3 spells CSAGTGGSYEQYF. In DNA, the CDR3 is TGCAGTGCCGGGACAGGCGGGTCCTACGAGCAGTACTTC.

The V call is TRBV2, the J call TRBJ2-7, with 8 positions matching TRBD1. V dropped 3 bases and J dropped 6; count of bases not matched to a gene: 7. Per the germline V gene, CDR1 is SNHLY and CDR2 is FYNNEI. The length of the CDR3 is 14 residues. The CDR3, as DNA: TGTGCCAGCAGTGATTGGGCAGGGGGCCGCGAGCAGTACTTC. Amino acids: CASSDWAGGREQYF.